The 16 T cell receptor beta chains below were found in one sample sequenced in a study of blood T cell repertoires in COVID-19. Libraries were prepared by immunoSEQ multiplex PCR; TCRdb keeps only in-frame clonotypes and omits some of them. Here the sample spans about 210,000 clones, around four fifths being singletons. Sequenced: peripheral blood. All receptors derive from a woman of 80 years or more with COVID-19, enrolled during active disease.

The chain combines TRBV2 with TRBJ2-3; 12 bases align to TRBD2. Germline loops: CDR1 SNHLY, CDR2 FYNNEI. V shed 6 bases, J shed 7 bases, and the junction held 11 bases outside the gene matches. CDR3 length: 16 amino acids. The CDR3 DNA reads TGTGCCAGCAGAAGGACTAGCGGGGAGTTGAAGAATACGCAGTATTTT. Its protein product is CASRRTSGELKNTQYF.

This clone was detected only once. The rearrangement uses TRBV19 and TRBJ1-1; TRBD1 might be the D (6 bases). CDR3 length: 18 amino acids. Between the trimmed V and J ends, which lost 7 bases and 1 base, there was a span of 25 bases. From germline, CDR1 is LNHDA and CDR2 SQIVND (reference sequence). The CDR3 nucleotides are TGTGCCAGTAATACGGGGGGGCCGAGGGAGTCTTGGAACACTGAAGCTTTCTTT. This encodes CASNTGGPRESWNTEAFF.

V and J are TRBV7-9 and TRBJ1-2; possible D gene TRBD1, 6 bases. With 2 bases removed from V and 8 bases from J, the gap between germline ends came to 12 bases. The germline gives CDR1 SEHNR, CDR2 FQNEAQ (reference sequence). The CDR3 consists of 13 residues. The CDR3 coding sequence is TGTGCCAGCAGCTTATATGGACAGACAGGCTACACCTTC. Translation: CASSLYGQTGYTF.

The V gene is TRBV6-5, the J gene TRBJ2-2; tentatively, D is TRBD2 (6 bases). The CDR3 extends over 15 amino acids. V lost 3 bases, J lost 7 bases, and 15 bases lay in between. CDR1 and CDR2 from the germline V gene are MNHEY and SVGAGI. CDR3 sequence: CASSYWSGRIGELFF. As DNA, the CDR3 is TGTGCCAGCAGTTATTGGTCAGGGAGGATCGGGGAGCTGTTTTTT.

This chain joins TRBV28 and TRBJ2-4; the match to TRBD1 covers 9 bases. The V segment lost 6 bases and the J segment 8 bases; nucleotides outside the gene matches: 8. Germline CDR1 is MDHEN and CDR2 is SYDVKM. The CDR3 totals 14 residues. Here the CDR3 reads CASSVRQGGDIQYF. The CDR3 DNA follows: TGTGCCAGCAGCGTACGACAGGGGGGCGACATTCAGTACTTC.

The rearrangement uses TRBV13 and TRBJ2-3; 11 bases map to TRBD2. The CDR3 sequence is 19 residues long. In germline, CDR1 is PRHDT, CDR2 FYEKMQ (reference sequence). The V and J ends lost 0 bases and 3 bases, in that order; junction bases with no gene match: 11. The CDR3 sequence is CASSLGLRALAGGTDTQYF. CDR3 nucleotides: TGTGCCAGCAGCTTAGGCCTAAGAGCTCTAGCGGGGGGAACAGATACGCAGTATTTT. The full variable domain, in which reference TRBV13 and TRBJ2-3 provide the parts outside the CDR3, is AAGVIQSPRHLIKEKRETATLKCYPIPRHDTVYWYQQGPGQDPQFLISFYEKMQSDKGSIPDRFSAQQFSDYHSELNMSSLELGDSALYFCASSLGLRALAGGTDTQYFGPGTRLTVL.

The rearrangement uses TRBV11-2 and TRBJ2-3; a possible D gene is TRBD2 (6 bases). Per germline, CDR1 SGHAT and CDR2 FQNNGV. With 1 base removed from V and 4 bases from J, the gap between germline ends came to 12 bases. The CDR3 covers 15 residues. The CDR3 sequence is CASSLGATGADTQYF. For the CDR3, the DNA is TGTGCCAGCAGCTTAGGGGCGACGGGGGCAGATACGCAGTATTTT. Variable domain in full (rest from reference TRBV11-2 and TRBJ2-3): EAGVAQSPRYKIIEKRQSVAFWCNPISGHATLYWYQQILGQGPKLLIQFQNNGVVDDSQLPKDRFSAERLKGVDSTLKIQPAKLEDSAVYLCASSLGATGADTQYFGPGTRLTVL.

The rearrangement joins TRBV4-1 to TRBJ1-5; the D gene is possibly TRBD1 (5 bases). V lost 1 base to trimming and J lost 2 bases, with 15 bases between them. CDR1 MGHRA and CDR2 YSYEKL come from the germline V gene. The CDR3 is made up of 17 amino acids. CDR3 region: CASSQGGRARGNQPQHF. CDR3 bases: TGCGCCAGCAGCCAAGGGGGGAGGGCGCGCGGCAATCAGCCCCAGCATTTT.

The gene calls are TRBV18 and TRBJ1-1; no definite D call. V shed 2 bases and J shed 6 bases, with 13 bases lying between them. From germline, CDR1 is KGHSH and CDR2 LQKENI. The CDR3 totals 14 residues. CDR3 sequence reads: CASSPDTVRSEAFF. The CDR3 DNA follows: TGTGCCAGCTCACCAGACACGGTCAGATCTGAAGCTTTCTTT. Variable domain in full (rest from reference TRBV18 and TRBJ1-1): NAGVMQNPRHLVRRRGQEARLRCSPMKGHSHVYWYRQLPEEGLKFMVYLQKENIIDESGMPKERFSAEFPKEGPSILRIQQVVRGDSAAYFCASSPDTVRSEAFFGQGTRLTVV.

This chain uses TRBV7-2 with TRBJ1-4; D perhaps matches TRBD1 (5 bases). Germline lookup yields CDR1 SGHTA and CDR2 FQGNSA. The ends were cut back, 5 bases at V and 3 bases at J, with 13 bases in the middle. This CDR3 region has 15 residues. The CDR3 DNA sequence: TGTGCCAGCAGCCCCGGGGGGATCGCTAATGAAAAACTGTTTTTT. It codes for CASSPGGIANEKLFF.

This clone was found a few times. The rearrangement uses TRBV30 and TRBJ2-1; D is possibly TRBD2 (7 bases). The ends were cut back, 2 bases at V and 14 bases at J, with 13 bases in the middle. The germline CDR1 and CDR2 sequences are GTSNPN and SVGIG (reference sequence). This CDR3 is 11 amino acids long. The CDR3 DNA is TGTGCCTGGAGTATGGAGGGGGGGGAGTTCTTC. Encoded protein: CAWSMEGGEFF.

The chain links TRBV5-8 to TRBJ2-5; TRBD2 aligns across 14 bases. In germline, CDR1 is SGHTS, CDR2 YDEGEE. V lost 4 bases and J lost 4; bases outside the gene matches: 6. The CDR3 consists of 16 residues. The CDR3 region is CASSQGTSGGGETQYF. In nucleotides, the CDR3 is TGTGCCAGCAGCCAAGGGACTAGCGGGGGTGGAGAGACCCAGTACTTC.

This chain connects TRBV6-5 to TRBJ1-2; a possible D gene is TRBD1 (6 bases). The germline gives CDR1 MNHEY, CDR2 SVGAGI. Trimming pared 4 bases from V and 6 bases from J, leaving 12 bases between. This CDR3 is built from 13 residues. The CDR3: CASSSGTKDGYTF. The CDR3 DNA is TGTGCCAGCAGTTCCGGGACAAAGGATGGCTACACCTTC.

The V and J genes are TRBV9 and TRBJ2-5, with TRBD2 matching over 10 bases. Trimming removed 2 bases from V and 5 bases from J; junction bases left unmatched: 6. The CDR3 runs 15 residues. Germline V gene data show CDR1 as SGDLS and CDR2 as YYNGEE. The CDR3 spells CASSVSGGASETQYF. In DNA, the CDR3 is TGTGCCAGCAGCGTGAGCGGGGGGGCCTCTGAGACCCAGTACTTC.

The rearrangement joins TRBV14 to TRBJ1-2, with D uncertain. V lost 4 bases and J 1 base, leaving 7 bases between the germline ends. The CDR3 length is 13 residues. The germline V gene has CDR1 SGHDN and CDR2 FVKESK. As DNA, the CDR3 is TGTGCCAGCAGCCTAGCCGTTAACTATGGCTACACCTTC. Protein sequence: CASSLAVNYGYTF.

The chain is built from TRBV4-2 and TRBJ2-2, with TRBD2 matching 9 bases. V lost 0 bases and J lost 2; bases outside the gene matches: 7. The CDR3 has 18 residues. The germline CDR1 and CDR2 sequences are LGHNA and YNFKEQ. CDR3 in DNA: TGTGCCAGCAGCCAAGATCGGTTTAGCGGGGGAAACACCGGGGAGCTGTTTTTT. As protein: CASSQDRFSGGNTGELFF.